The clone carrying this T cell receptor beta chain was counted ten times or more. What it binds is unknown. This entry belongs to a study of CD8 T cells in ankylosing spondylitis. Study-level points and caveats: It was reported that disease-linked clones were significantly enriched in matched ankylosing spondylitis synovial fluid. Prior literature has documented some motif variants in synovial fluid and blood from reactive arthritis. Seven to nine highly homologous variants formed a TCR beta motif that appeared characteristic of ankylosing spondylitis blood. Clones linked to disease, bearing a CD8+ phenotype, were relatively rare in peripheral blood.

TCRdb fed the 5' RACE reads into MiXCR, producing one record per CDR3 protein. The sample contains more than 600,000 distinct CDR3 sequences, around 20% of which appear only once. Trimming took 3 bases from V and 7 from J; bases not matched to a gene: 7. In germline, CDR1 is SGHRS, CDR2 YFSETQ. This CDR3 has 15 amino acids. What was sequenced was blood, either unsorted or a sorted T cell fraction (not recorded which). The chain has TRBV5-1 and TRBJ1-6; 7 bases align to TRBD1. The sequence was collected from a male donor with ankylosing spondylitis. CDR3 DNA: TGCGCCAGCAGCTACCAGGGGGAGTTAAATTCACCCCTCCACTTT. Amino acid sequence: CASSYQGELNSPLHF. Full variable domain (missing parts from reference TRBV5-1 and TRBJ1-6): KAGVTQTPRYLIKTRGQQVTLSCSPISGHRSVSWYQQTPGQGLQFLFEYFSETQRNKGNFPGRFSGRQFSNSRSEMNVSTLELGDSALYLCASSYQGELNSPLHFGNGTRLTVT.